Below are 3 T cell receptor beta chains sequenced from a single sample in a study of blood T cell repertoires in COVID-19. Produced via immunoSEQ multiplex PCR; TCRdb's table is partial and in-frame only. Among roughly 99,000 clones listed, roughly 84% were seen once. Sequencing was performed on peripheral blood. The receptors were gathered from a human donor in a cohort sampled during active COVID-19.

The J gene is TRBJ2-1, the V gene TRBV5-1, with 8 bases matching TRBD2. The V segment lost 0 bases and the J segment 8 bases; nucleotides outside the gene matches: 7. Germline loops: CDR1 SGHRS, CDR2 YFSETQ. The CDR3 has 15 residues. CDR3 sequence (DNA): TGCGCCAGCAGCTTGGCCAGCGGGAGCCGGGATGAGCAGTTCTTC. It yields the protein CASSLASGSRDEQFF.

CDR3 in DNA: TGTGCCACCAGTGATTTAGCTAGCGGACGGTTCTTC. Its translation: CATSDLASGRFF. This chain links TRBV24-1 with TRBJ2-1, with 7 nucleotides matching TRBD2. CDR3 length: 12 amino acids. Germline V gene data show CDR1 as KGHDR and CDR2 as SFDVKD. The V segment lost 1 base and the J segment 15 bases; nucleotides outside the gene matches: 5.

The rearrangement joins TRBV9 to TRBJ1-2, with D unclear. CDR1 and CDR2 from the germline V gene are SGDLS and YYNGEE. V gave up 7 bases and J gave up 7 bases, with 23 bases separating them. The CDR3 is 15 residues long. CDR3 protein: CASLPGISTMGGYTF. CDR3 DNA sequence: TGTGCCAGCCTACCCGGGATTTCGACGATGGGTGGCTACACCTTC.